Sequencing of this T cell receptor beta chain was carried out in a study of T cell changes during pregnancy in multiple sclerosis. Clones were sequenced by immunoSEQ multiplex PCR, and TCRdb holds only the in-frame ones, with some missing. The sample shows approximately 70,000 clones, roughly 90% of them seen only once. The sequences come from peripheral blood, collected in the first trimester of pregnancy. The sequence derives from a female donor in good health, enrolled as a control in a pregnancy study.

CDR3 coding DNA: TGTGCCAGCAGTTCCCCTTCTGCAGGGGGCGTGGAGACCCAGTACTTC. Encoded protein: CASSSPSAGGVETQYF. The chain employs TRBV28 and TRBJ2-5; 8 positions match TRBD1. V was clipped by 4 bases and J by 5 bases; unmatched bases: 12. Germline CDR1 and CDR2: MDHEN and SYDVKM. The CDR3 has 16 residues.